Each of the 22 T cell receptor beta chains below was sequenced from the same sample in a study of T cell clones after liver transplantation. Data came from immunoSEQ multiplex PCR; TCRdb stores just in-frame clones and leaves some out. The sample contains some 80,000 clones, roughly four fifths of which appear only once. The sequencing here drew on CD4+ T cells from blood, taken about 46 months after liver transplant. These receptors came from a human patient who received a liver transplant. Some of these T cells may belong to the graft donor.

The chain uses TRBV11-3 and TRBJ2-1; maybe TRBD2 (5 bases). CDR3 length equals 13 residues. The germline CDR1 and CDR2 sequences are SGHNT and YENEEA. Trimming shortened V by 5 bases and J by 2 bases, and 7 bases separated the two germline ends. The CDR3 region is CASSPGTYNEQFF. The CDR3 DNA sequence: TGTGCCAGCAGCCCGGGGACCTACAATGAGCAGTTCTTC.

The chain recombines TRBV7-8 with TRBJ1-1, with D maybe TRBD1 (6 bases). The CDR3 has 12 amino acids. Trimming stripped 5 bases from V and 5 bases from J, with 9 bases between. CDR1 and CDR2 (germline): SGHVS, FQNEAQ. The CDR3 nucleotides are TGTGCCAGCAGCCCTACAGGGACTGAAGCTTTCTTT. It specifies CASSPTGTEAFF.

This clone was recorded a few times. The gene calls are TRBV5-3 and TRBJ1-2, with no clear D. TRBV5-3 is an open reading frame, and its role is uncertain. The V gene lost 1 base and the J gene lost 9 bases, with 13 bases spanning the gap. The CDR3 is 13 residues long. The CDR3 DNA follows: TGTGCCAGAAGCTTGATACAGCCCAGGTGCTACACCTTC. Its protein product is CARSLIQPRCYTF.

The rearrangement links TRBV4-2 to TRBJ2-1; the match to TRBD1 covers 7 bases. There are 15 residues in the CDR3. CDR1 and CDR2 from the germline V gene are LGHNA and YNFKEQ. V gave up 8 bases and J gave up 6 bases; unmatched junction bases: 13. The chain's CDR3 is CASSTGAEPGNEQFF. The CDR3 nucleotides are TGTGCCAGCTCCACAGGGGCCGAGCCCGGCAATGAGCAGTTCTTC.

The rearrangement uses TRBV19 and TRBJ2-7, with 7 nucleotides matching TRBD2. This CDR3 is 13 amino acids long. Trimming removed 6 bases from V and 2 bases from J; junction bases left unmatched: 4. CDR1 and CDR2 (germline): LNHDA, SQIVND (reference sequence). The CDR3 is CASSGRRTYEQYF. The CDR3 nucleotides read TGTGCCAGTAGCGGGAGGAGAACCTACGAGCAGTACTTC.

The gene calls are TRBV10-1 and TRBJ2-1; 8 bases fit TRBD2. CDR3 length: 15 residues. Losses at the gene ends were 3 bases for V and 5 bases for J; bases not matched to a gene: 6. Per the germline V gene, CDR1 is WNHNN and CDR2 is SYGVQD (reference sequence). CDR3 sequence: CASSDMSSGHNEQFF. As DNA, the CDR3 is TGCGCCAGCAGTGATATGTCTAGCGGGCACAATGAGCAGTTCTTC.

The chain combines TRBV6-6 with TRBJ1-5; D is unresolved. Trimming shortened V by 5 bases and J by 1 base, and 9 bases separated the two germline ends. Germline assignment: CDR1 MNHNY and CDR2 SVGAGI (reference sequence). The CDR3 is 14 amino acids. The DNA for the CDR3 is TGTGCCAGCAGTCCCGGGATAAGCAATCAGCCCCAGCATTTT. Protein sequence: CASSPGISNQPQHF.

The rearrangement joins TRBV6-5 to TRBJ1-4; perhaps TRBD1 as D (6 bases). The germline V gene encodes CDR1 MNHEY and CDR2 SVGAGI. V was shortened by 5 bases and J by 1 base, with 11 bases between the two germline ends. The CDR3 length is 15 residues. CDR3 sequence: CASSTQQGTNEKLFF. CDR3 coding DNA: TGTGCCAGCAGTACCCAACAGGGAACTAATGAAAAACTGTTTTTT.

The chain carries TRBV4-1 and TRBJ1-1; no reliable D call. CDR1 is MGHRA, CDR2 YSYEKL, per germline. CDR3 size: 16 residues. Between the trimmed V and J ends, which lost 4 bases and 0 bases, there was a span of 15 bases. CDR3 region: CASSLRYFRVNTEAFF. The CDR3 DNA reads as TGCGCCAGCAGCCTTCGTTACTTTCGGGTGAACACTGAAGCTTTCTTT.

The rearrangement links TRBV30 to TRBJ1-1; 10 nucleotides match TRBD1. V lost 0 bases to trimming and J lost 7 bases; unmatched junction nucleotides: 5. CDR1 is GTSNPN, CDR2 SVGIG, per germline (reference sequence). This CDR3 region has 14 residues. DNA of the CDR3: TGTGCCTGGAGTGTAGGACAGGGGGTGCATGAAGCTTTCTTT. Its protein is CAWSVGQGVHEAFF.

This CDR3 reads CASRGEGLRLGANVLTF. In DNA, the CDR3 is TGTGCCAGCAGGGGCGAGGGCCTAAGGCTAGGGGCCAACGTCCTGACTTTC. This chain connects TRBV27 to TRBJ2-6, with D maybe TRBD2 (5 bases). This CDR3 contains 17 residues. Germline V lookup: CDR1 MNHEY, CDR2 SMNVEV (reference sequence). V lost 6 bases and J 4 bases, leaving 19 bases between the germline ends.

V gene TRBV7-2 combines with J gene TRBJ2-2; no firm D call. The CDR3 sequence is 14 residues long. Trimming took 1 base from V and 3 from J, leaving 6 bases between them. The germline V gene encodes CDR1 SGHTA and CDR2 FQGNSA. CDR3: CASSLGSHTGELFF. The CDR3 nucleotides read TGTGCCAGCAGCTTAGGGTCGCACACCGGGGAGCTGTTTTTT.

The CDR3 is CASSPQTSAYNEQFF. CDR3 nucleotide sequence: TGTGCCAGCAGCCCCCAGACTAGCGCCTACAATGAGCAGTTCTTC. The chain uses TRBV7-2 and TRBJ2-1; 8 bases fit TRBD2. The CDR3 contains 15 residues. The V segment lost 5 bases and the J segment 2 bases; nucleotides outside the gene matches: 5. Per germline, CDR1 SGHTA and CDR2 FQGNSA.

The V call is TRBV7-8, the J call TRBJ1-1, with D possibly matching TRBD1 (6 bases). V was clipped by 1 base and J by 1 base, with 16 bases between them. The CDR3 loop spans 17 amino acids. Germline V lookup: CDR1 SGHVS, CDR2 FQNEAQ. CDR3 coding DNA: TGTGCCAGCAGCTTAGACGGGGGGCTAAGGCGGAACACTGAAGCTTTCTTT. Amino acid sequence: CASSLDGGLRRNTEAFF.

The CDR3 loop reads CASRTSGGHNEQFF. Written as DNA, the CDR3 is TGTGCCAGCAGAACTAGCGGGGGTCACAATGAGCAGTTCTTC. The V gene is TRBV6-5, the J gene TRBJ2-1, with TRBD2 matching 11 bases. CDR3 length: 14 residues. The germline CDR1 and CDR2 sequences are MNHEY and SVGAGI. With V trimmed by 6 bases and J by 5 bases, 3 bases remained unmatched.

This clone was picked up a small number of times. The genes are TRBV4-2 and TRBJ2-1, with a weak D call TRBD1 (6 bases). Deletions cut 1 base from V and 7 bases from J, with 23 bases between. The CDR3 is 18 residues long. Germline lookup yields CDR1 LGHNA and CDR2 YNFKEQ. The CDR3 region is CASSQAVTGTPSENEQFF. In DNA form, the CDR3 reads TGTGCCAGCAGCCAAGCAGTGACTGGGACACCGTCGGAGAATGAGCAGTTCTTC.

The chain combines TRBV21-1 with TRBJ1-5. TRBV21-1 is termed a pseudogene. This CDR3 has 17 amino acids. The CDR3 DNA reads TGTGCCAGCAGCAAAGGTTGTTGGGGGTGCGTAAATCAGCCCCAGCATTTT. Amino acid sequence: CASSKGCWGCVNQPQHF.

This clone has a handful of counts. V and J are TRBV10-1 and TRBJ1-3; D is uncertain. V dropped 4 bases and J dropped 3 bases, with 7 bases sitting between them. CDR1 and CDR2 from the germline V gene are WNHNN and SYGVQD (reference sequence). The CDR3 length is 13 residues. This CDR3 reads CASSASGGNTIYF. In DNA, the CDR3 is TGCGCCAGCAGTGCCTCCGGTGGAAACACCATATATTTT.

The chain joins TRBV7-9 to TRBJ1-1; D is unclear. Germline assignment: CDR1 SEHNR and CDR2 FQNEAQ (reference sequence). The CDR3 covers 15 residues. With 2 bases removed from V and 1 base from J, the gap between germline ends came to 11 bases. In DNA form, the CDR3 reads TGTGCCAGCAGCTTAAAGACACGGACGAACACTGAAGCTTTCTTT. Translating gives CASSLKTRTNTEAFF.

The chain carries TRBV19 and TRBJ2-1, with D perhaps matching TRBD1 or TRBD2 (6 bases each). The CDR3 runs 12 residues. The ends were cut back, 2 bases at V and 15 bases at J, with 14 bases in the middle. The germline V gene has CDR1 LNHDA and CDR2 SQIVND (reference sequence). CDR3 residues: CASSIRGGGLFF. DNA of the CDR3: TGTGCCAGTAGTATAAGAGGGGGAGGTCTGTTCTTC.

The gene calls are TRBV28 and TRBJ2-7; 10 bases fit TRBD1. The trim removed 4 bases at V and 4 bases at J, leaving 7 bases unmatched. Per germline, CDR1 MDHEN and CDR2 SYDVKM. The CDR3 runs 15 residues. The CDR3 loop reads CASSSAGTGDYEQYF. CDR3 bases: TGTGCCAGCAGTTCGGCCGGGACAGGGGATTACGAGCAGTACTTC.

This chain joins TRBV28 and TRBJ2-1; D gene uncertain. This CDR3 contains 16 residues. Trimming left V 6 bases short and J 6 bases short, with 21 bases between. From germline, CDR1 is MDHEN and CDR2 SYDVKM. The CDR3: CASSPRRSSFSNEQFF. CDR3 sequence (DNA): TGTGCCAGCAGCCCTAGGCGATCTAGTTTTAGCAATGAGCAGTTCTTC.